This T cell receptor beta chain was identified during a study of graft-versus-host responses after intestinal transplantation. Background on the study: Transplants given to recipients were multivisceral, liver-intestinal, or isolated intestinal. Anti-thymocyte globulin induction was given to all recipients, followed by tacrolimus and steroids for about 3 years.

Study-wide results and limits: The marrow of recipients harbored GvH clones, and ileum or blood showed some of them first. Early post-transplant falls in HvG clones accompanied the peak levels of circulating GvH clones.

This CDR3 is 13 amino acids long. Trimming pared 1 base from V and 4 bases from J, leaving 7 bases between. Germline V lookup: CDR1 MGHRA, CDR2 YSYEKL. Data came from immunoSEQ multiplex PCR; TCRdb stores just in-frame clones and leaves some out. Among roughly 100,000 clones listed, roughly 93% were seen once. A note on this clone: Its specificity is unknown.

The TCR was taken from a human donor who received an intestinal transplant. Here the sequenced sample was unstimulated CD8+ T cells sorted from spleen or lymph node cells, taken before intestinal transplant. V is TRBV4-1 and J is TRBJ1-1, with D perhaps TRBD1 (5 bases). The DNA of the CDR3 is TGCGCCAGCAGCCAAGGTCAGGGCACTGAAGCTTTCTTT. Protein product: CASSQGQGTEAFF.